The next 3 T cell receptor beta chains were all read from a single sample in a study of blood T cell repertoires in COVID-19. Only in-frame clones appear in the TCRdb table, and some are missing; sequencing was by immunoSEQ multiplex PCR. Of around 160,000 clones listed, approximately 80% are singletons. Sequenced material: peripheral blood. The receptors were sampled from an elderly woman with acute or convalescent COVID-19.

In this sample, this clone turned up many times. The chain uses TRBV4-1 and TRBJ1-2; 8 bases fit TRBD1. V lost 3 bases to trimming and J lost 9 bases; unmatched junction nucleotides: 12. Germline V gene sequence: CDR1 MGHRA, CDR2 YSYEKL. The CDR3 extends over 15 amino acids. CDR3 DNA: TGCGCCAGCAGCCACGAACGGGGACAGGCTCGGAGCTACACCTTC. Translated, it gives CASSHERGQARSYTF.

The rearrangement joins TRBV10-2 to TRBJ1-2; D is unclear. CDR3 length: 10 residues. V was trimmed by 5 bases and J by 4 bases, leaving 2 bases between them. CDR1 and CDR2 (germline): WSHSY, SAAADI. This CDR3 is CASSLYGYTF. For the CDR3, the DNA is TGCGCCAGCAGTCTCTATGGCTACACCTTC.

CDR3 DNA: TGTGCCAGCAGGCCATGGGGGGCTGAAGCTTTCTTT. It is translated as CASRPWGAEAFF. The chain combines TRBV7-2 with TRBJ1-1; D is possibly TRBD1 (5 bases). Germline loops: CDR1 SGHTA, CDR2 FQGNSA. This CDR3 spans 12 amino acids. V shed 6 bases and J shed 6 bases, with 11 bases lying between them.